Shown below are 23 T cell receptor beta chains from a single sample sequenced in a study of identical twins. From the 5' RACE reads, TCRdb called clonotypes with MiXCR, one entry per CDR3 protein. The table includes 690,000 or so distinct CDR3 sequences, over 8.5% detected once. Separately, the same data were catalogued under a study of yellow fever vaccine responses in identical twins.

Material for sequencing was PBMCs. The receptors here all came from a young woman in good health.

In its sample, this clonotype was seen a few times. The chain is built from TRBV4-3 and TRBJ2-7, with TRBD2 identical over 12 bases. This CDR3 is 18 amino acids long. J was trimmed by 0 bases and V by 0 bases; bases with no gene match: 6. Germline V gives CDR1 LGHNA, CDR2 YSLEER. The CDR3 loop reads CASSQDKGLAGYSYEQYF. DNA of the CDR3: TGCGCCAGCAGCCAAGATAAGGGACTAGCGGGCTACTCCTACGAGCAGTACTTC.

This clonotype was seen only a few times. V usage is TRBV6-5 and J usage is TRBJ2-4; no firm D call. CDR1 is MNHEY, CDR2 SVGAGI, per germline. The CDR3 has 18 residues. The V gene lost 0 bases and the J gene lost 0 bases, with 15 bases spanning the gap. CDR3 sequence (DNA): TGTGCCAGCAGTTACTCGAAGGTAGTCAGCTTAGCCAAAAACATTCAGTACTTC. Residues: CASSYSKVVSLAKNIQYF.

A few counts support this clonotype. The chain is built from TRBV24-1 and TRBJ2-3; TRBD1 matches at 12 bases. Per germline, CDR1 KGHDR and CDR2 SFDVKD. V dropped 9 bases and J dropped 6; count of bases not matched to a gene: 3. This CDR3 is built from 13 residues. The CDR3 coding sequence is TGTGCCACCGGGGGACAGGGGGCGGATACGCAGTATTTT. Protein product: CATGGQGADTQYF.

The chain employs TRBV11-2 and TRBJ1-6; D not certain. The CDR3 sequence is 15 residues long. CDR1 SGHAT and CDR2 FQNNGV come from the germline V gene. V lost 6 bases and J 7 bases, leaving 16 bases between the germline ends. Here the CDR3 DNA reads TGTGCCAGCAGACTCCCTGGAGTACGCAATTCACCCCTCCACTTT. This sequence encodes CASRLPGVRNSPLHF.

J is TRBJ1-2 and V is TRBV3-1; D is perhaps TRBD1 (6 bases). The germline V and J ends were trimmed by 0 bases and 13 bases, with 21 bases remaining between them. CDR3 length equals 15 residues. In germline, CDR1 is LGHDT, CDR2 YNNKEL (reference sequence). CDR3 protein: CASSQEGWDIPMPTF. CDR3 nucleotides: TGTGCCAGCAGCCAAGAAGGGTGGGACATACCTATGCCCACCTTC.

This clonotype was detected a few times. The CDR3 DNA reads TGTGCCAGCAGCGAACCGGGACTAGTCGTGACCCAGTACTTC. It codes for CASSEPGLVVTQYF. V and J are TRBV7-2 and TRBJ2-5; 8 bases are shared with TRBD2. This CDR3 contains 14 residues. Germline lookup yields CDR1 SGHTA and CDR2 FQGNSA. The V segment lost 5 bases and the J segment 7 bases; nucleotides outside the gene matches: 9.

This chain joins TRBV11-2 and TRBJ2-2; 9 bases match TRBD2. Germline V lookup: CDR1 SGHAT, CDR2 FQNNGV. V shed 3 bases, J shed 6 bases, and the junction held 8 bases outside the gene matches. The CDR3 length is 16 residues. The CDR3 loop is CASSFKVAGESGELFF. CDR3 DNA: TGTGCCAGCAGCTTTAAGGTAGCGGGAGAGTCCGGGGAGCTGTTTTTT.

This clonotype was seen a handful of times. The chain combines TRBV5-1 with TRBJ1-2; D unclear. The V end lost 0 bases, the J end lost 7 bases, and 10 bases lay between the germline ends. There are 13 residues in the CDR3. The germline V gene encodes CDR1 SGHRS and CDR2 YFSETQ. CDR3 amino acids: CASSLASGPGYTF. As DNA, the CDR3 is TGCGCCAGCAGCTTGGCTTCTGGGCCTGGCTACACCTTC.

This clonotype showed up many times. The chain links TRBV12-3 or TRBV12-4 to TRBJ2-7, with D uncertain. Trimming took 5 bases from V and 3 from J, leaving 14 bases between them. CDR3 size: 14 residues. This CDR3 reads CASSSPNRNYEQYF. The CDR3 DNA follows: TGTGCCAGCAGTAGTCCTAATAGGAACTACGAGCAGTACTTC.

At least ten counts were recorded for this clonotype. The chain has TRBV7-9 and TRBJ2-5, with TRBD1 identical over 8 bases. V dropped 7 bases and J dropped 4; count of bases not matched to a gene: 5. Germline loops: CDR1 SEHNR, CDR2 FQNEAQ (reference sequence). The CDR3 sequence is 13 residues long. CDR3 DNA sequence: TGTGCCAGCATACCGACAGGGGTAGAGACCCAGTACTTC. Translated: CASIPTGVETQYF.

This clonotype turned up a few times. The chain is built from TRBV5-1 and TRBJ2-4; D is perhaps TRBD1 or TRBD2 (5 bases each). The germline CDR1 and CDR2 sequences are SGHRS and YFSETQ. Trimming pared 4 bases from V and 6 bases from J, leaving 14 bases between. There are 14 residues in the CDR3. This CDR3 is CASSPAGTGNIQYF. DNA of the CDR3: TGCGCCAGCAGCCCGGCCGGGACCGGAAACATTCAGTACTTC.

CDR3 residues: CASSLGDGRSSYEQYF. In DNA, the CDR3 is TGTGCCAGCAGTTTGGGGGACGGGAGGAGCTCCTACGAGCAGTACTTC. This chain connects TRBV12-3 or TRBV12-4 to TRBJ2-7, with 7 bases matching TRBD2. This CDR3 spans 16 amino acids. With 3 bases clipped from V and 0 bases from J, the junction kept 8 bases outside the gene matches.

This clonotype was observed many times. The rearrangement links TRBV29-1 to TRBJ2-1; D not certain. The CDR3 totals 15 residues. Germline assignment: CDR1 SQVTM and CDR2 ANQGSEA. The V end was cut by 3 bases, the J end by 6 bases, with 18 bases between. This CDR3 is CSVEVADLTGNEQFF. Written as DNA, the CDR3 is TGCAGCGTTGAGGTGGCGGACCTTACTGGCAATGAGCAGTTCTTC.

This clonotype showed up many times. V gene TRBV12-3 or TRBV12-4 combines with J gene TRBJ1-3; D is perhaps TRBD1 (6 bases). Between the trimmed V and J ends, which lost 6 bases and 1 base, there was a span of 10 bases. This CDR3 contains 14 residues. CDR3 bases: TGTGCCAGCAGGTCCACAGGGTCTGGAAACACCATATATTTT. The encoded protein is CASRSTGSGNTIYF.

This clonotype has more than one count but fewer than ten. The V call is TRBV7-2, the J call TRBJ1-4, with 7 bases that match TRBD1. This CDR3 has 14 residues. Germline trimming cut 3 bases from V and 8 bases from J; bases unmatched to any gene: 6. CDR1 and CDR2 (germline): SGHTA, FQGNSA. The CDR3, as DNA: TGTGCCAGCAGCTTCGGCAGGGGGGACGAAAAACTGTTTTTT. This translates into CASSFGRGDEKLFF.

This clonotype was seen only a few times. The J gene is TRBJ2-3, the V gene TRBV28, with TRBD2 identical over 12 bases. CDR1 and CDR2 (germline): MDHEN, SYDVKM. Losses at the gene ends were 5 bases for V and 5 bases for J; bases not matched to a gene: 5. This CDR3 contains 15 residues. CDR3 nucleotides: TGTGCCAGCAGTCCTAGCGGGAGGGCCTTAGATACGCAGTATTTT. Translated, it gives CASSPSGRALDTQYF.

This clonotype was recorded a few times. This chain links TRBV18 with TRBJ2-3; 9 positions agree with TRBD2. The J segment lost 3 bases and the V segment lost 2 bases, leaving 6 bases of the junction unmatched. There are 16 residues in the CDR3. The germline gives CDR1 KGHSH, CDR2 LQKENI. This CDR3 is CASSPNGLAGTDTQYF. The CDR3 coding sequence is TGTGCCAGCTCACCAAATGGGCTAGCGGGGACAGATACGCAGTATTTT.

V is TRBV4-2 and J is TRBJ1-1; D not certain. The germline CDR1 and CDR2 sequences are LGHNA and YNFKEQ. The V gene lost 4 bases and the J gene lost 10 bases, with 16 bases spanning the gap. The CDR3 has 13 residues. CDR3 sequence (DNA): TGTGCCAGCAGCCTTACCGGTGGAGACGGAGCTTTCTTT. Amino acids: CASSLTGGDGAFF.

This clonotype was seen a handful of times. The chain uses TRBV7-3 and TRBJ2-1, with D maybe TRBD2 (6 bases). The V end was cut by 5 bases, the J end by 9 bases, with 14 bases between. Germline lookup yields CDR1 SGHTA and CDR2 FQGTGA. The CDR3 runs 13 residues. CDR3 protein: CASSGLLWGEQFF. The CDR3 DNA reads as TGTGCCAGCAGCGGACTATTGTGGGGTGAGCAGTTCTTC.

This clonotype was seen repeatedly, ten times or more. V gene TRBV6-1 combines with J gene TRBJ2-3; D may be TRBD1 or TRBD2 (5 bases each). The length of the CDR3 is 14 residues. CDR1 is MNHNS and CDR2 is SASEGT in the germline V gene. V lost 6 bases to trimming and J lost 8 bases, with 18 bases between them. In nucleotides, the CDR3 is TGTGCCAGCAGCCGGACAAGGGAACTAGGTACGCAGTATTTT. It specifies CASSRTRELGTQYF.

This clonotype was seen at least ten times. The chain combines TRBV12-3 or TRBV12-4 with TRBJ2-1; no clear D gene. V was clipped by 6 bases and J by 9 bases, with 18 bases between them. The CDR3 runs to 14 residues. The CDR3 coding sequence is TGTGCCAGCAGCCCCACCCCGGGCGCCGGTGAGCAGTTCTTC. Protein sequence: CASSPTPGAGEQFF.

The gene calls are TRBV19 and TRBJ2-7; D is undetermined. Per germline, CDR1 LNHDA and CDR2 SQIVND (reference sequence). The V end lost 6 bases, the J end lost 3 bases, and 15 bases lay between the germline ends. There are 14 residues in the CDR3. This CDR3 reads CASSLGQSFYEQYF. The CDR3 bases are TGTGCCAGTAGCTTAGGTCAGTCCTTCTACGAGCAGTACTTC.

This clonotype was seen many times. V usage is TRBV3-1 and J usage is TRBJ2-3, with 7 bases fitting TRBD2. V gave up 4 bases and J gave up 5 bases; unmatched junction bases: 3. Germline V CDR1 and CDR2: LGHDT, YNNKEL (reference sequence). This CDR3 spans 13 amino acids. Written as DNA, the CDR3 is TGTGCCAGCAGCCCGGGGGGTGTAGATACGCAGTATTTT. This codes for CASSPGGVDTQYF.